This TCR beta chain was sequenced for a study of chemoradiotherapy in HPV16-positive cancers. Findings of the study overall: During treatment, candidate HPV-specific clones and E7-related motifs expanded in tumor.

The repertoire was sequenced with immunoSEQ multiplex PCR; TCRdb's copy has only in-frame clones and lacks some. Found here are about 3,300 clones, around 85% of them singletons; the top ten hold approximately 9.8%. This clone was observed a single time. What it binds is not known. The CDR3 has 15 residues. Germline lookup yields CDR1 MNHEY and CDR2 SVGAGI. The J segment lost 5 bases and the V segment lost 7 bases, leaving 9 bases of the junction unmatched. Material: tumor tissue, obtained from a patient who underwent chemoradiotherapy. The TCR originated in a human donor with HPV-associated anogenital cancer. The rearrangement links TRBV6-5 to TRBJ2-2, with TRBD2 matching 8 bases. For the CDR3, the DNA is TGTGCCAGCACACGGGGGGGGAGGAAGACCGGGGAGCTGTTTTTT. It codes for CASTRGGRKTGELFF.